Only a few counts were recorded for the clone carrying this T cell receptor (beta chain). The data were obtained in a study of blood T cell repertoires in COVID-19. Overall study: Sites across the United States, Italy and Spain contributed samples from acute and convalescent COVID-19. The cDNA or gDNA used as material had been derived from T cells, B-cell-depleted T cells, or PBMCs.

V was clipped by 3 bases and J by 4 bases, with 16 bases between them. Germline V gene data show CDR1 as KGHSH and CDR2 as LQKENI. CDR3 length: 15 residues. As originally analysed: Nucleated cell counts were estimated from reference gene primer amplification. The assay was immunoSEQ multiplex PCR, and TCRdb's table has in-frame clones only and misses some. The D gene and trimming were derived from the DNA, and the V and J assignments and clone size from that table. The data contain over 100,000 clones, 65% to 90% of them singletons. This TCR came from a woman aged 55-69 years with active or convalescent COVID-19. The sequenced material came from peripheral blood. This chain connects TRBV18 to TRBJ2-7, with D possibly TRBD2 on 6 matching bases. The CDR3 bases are TGTGCCAGCTCACCGGGACTCCCGGAATTTTACGAGCAGTACGTC. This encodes CASSPGLPEFYEQYV.